The 24 T cell receptor beta chains listed next were all sequenced from one sample in a study of blood T cell repertoires in COVID-19. The data were produced by immunoSEQ multiplex PCR, yet TCRdb's version contains in-frame clones alone and is incomplete. Among under 85,000 clones listed, over 75% were seen once. Sequencing used peripheral blood. The source of these receptors is a human donor in a cohort sampled during active COVID-19.

V usage is TRBV24-1 and J usage is TRBJ2-1, with D perhaps matching TRBD2 (6 bases). V lost 2 bases and J 4 bases, leaving 17 bases between the germline ends. There are 17 residues in the CDR3. Germline V gene sequence: CDR1 KGHDR, CDR2 SFDVKD. CDR3 loop: CATSDYHGTGEYNEQFF. In DNA form, the CDR3 reads TGTGCCACCAGTGATTACCACGGAACGGGGGAATACAATGAGCAGTTCTTC.

This chain uses TRBV5-6 with TRBJ1-1; the D is unclear. This CDR3 spans 16 amino acids. Germline values: CDR1 SGHDT, CDR2 YYEEEE. The V end was cut by 2 bases, the J end by 4 bases, with 18 bases between. CDR3 coding DNA: TGTGCCAGCAGCTTTGCTCCCGGCGGGTTGGGCACTGAAGCTTTCTTT. It is translated as CASSFAPGGLGTEAFF.

The J gene is TRBJ2-1, the V gene TRBV10-3; tentative D call: TRBD1 (6 bases). The germline CDR1 and CDR2 sequences are ENHRY and SYGVKD. V shed 0 bases and J shed 7 bases, with 13 bases lying between them. The CDR3 spans 15 residues. The CDR3 DNA follows: TGTGCCATCAGTGAGTCTACACAGGGAGTTAATGAGCAGTTCTTC. Its translation: CAISESTQGVNEQFF.

The V call is TRBV9, the J call TRBJ1-5; D not certain. CDR1 is SGDLS, CDR2 YYNGEE, per germline. Deletions cut 6 bases from V and 4 bases from J, with 5 bases between. CDR3 size: 11 residues. The CDR3 nucleotides are TGTGCCAGCAATACTAATCAGCCCCAGCATTTT. It yields the protein CASNTNQPQHF.

This clone turned up a few times. This sequence joins TRBV28 and TRBJ2-7; D ambiguous. Germline CDR1 is MDHEN and CDR2 is SYDVKM. The CDR3 runs to 14 residues. V was trimmed by 5 bases and J by 2 bases, leaving 13 bases between them. The CDR3 loop reads CASSTWAPPYEQYF. The CDR3 bases are TGTGCCAGCAGTACCTGGGCACCCCCCTACGAGCAGTACTTC. Based on the CDR3 plus reference TRBV28 and TRBJ2-7, the full variable domain is DVKVTQSSRYLVKRTGEKVFLECVQDMDHENMFWYRQDPGLGLRLIYFSYDVKMKEKGDIPEGYSVSREKKERFSLILESASTNQTSMYLCASSTWAPPYEQYFGPGTRLTVT.

The chain links TRBV6-5 to TRBJ1-3; 7 bases align to TRBD1. V shed 4 bases, J shed 2 bases, and the junction held 5 bases outside the gene matches. This CDR3 contains 15 residues. Germline lookup yields CDR1 MNHEY and CDR2 SVGAGI. The CDR3 sequence: CASSLTGLPGNTIYF. The CDR3 nucleotides read TGTGCCAGCAGTTTGACAGGGCTGCCTGGAAACACCATATATTTT.

The chain is built from TRBV28 and TRBJ1-1, with a tentative D call TRBD1 (5 bases). Germline-derived CDR1 and CDR2 are MDHEN and SYDVKM. The CDR3 contains 13 residues. Trimming removed 6 bases at V and 3 bases at J, with 11 bases between. The CDR3 coding sequence is TGTGCCAGCAGGGGGCAGGGTTACACTGAAGCTTTCTTT. It translates to CASRGQGYTEAFF.

The sample holds a few counts of this clone. The rearrangement joins TRBV5-4 to TRBJ2-7, with 9 positions matching TRBD2. The CDR3 spans 15 residues. After removal of 0 bases from V and 6 bases from J, the junction contained 7 bases not matched to a gene. Per the germline V gene, CDR1 is SGHNT and CDR2 is YYREEE (reference sequence). Written as DNA, the CDR3 is TGTGCCAGCAGCTTGGTCGCTAGCGGGATCGGCGAGCAGTACTTC. Translating it yields CASSLVASGIGEQYF.

The chain combines TRBV9 with TRBJ2-1, with TRBD2 as a possible D gene (6 bases). V was cut by 0 bases and J by 5 bases, with 9 bases left in between. CDR3 length: 14 residues. Germline CDR1 reads SGDLS; CDR2 reads YYNGEE. The CDR3 region is CASSVAAGHNEQFF. The CDR3 DNA reads TGTGCCAGCAGCGTAGCGGCGGGGCACAATGAGCAGTTCTTC.

The chain's CDR3 is CASSSSPIPTDTQYF. The CDR3 DNA sequence: TGTGCCAGCAGCTCCTCACCTATTCCCACAGATACGCAGTATTTT. This chain links TRBV7-9 with TRBJ2-3; unclear D gene. This CDR3 is built from 15 residues. Germline V gene lookup returns CDR1 SEHNR and CDR2 FQNEAQ (reference sequence). The ends were cut back, 4 bases at V and 2 bases at J, with 13 bases in the middle. The complete variable domain, with remaining parts taken from reference TRBV7-9 and TRBJ2-3, reads DTGVSQNPRHKITKRGQNVTFRCDPISEHNRLYWYRQTLGQGPEFLTYFQNEAQLEKSRLLSDRFSAERPKGSFSTLEIQRTEQGDSAMYLCASSSSPIPTDTQYFGPGTRLTVL.

J is TRBJ1-4 and V is TRBV6-5; 8 bases fit TRBD1. V lost 4 bases to trimming and J lost 8 bases; unmatched junction nucleotides: 9. The germline V gene has CDR1 MNHEY and CDR2 SVGAGI. The CDR3 is made up of 15 amino acids. The CDR3 here is CASSWYRGVGEKLFF. Here the CDR3 DNA reads TGTGCCAGCAGTTGGTACAGGGGGGTGGGCGAAAAACTGTTTTTT.

Note on this clone: Other DNA sequences in the same sample also yield this CDR3. The chain links TRBV6-5 to TRBJ1-2; the D gene is possibly TRBD1 (6 bases). V gave up 6 bases and J gave up 8 bases, with 16 bases separating them. The CDR3 is 13 amino acids. Germline V gene lookup returns CDR1 MNHEY and CDR2 SVGAGI. CDR3: CASSRGGREGYTF. The CDR3 DNA sequence: TGTGCCAGCAGCCGAGGGGGGCGGGAGGGCTACACCTTC.

This clone has at least ten counts. The chain joins TRBV4-1 to TRBJ2-7; tentatively, D is TRBD1 (5 bases). V was shortened by 4 bases and J by 0 bases, with 16 bases between the two germline ends. This CDR3 comprises 16 residues. The germline V gene encodes CDR1 MGHRA and CDR2 YSYEKL. The CDR3 region has the DNA TGCGCCAGCAGCCCTTATCAGGGCTTCCTCTCCTACGAGCAGTACTTC. This gives the protein CASSPYQGFLSYEQYF.

The rearrangement joins TRBV2 to TRBJ2-1, with 9 bases identical to TRBD1. Germline trimming cut 1 base from V and 8 bases from J; bases unmatched to any gene: 6. There are 15 residues in the CDR3. Germline V lookup: CDR1 SNHLY, CDR2 FYNNEI. The CDR3 sequence: CASSEVGTGSHEQFF. As DNA, the CDR3 is TGTGCCAGCAGTGAAGTAGGGACAGGGTCCCATGAGCAGTTCTTC.

V and J are TRBV13 and TRBJ1-1; the match to TRBD1 covers 7 bases. The CDR3 is 15 amino acids. Germline CDR1 is PRHDT and CDR2 is FYEKMQ (reference sequence). Losses at the gene ends were 5 bases for V and 4 bases for J; bases not matched to a gene: 10. In DNA, the CDR3 is TGTGCCAGCAGCAGCACAGGGGCTACTGCCACTGAAGCTTTCTTT. As protein: CASSSTGATATEAFF.

In DNA, the CDR3 is TGCGCCAGCACCCATGGGCGTAGCGGGGGGTACACAGATACGCAGTATTTT. Translated: CASTHGRSGGYTDTQYF. V gene TRBV5-1 combines with J gene TRBJ2-3, with TRBD2 identical over 10 bases. Germline CDR1 and CDR2: SGHRS and YFSETQ. The CDR3 spans 17 residues. V lost 6 bases, J lost 2 bases, and 12 bases stayed unmatched.

This chain links TRBV9 with TRBJ2-3; tentatively, D is TRBD1 (6 bases). V was pared by 2 bases and J by 0 bases, with 10 bases between. Per germline, CDR1 SGDLS and CDR2 YYNGEE. This CDR3 spans 15 amino acids. In DNA form, the CDR3 reads TGTGCCAGCAGCGTCCAAACAGGGAGCACAGATACGCAGTATTTT. Protein: CASSVQTGSTDTQYF.

This sequence joins TRBV5-8 and TRBJ1-1; no firm D call. CDR3 length equals 11 residues. V lost 4 bases and J 10 bases, leaving 11 bases between the germline ends. Germline V gene data show CDR1 as SGHTS and CDR2 as YDEGEE. The CDR3 reads CASSPGVRAFF. In DNA form, the CDR3 reads TGTGCCAGCAGCCCCGGGGTGAGAGCTTTCTTT.

The chain combines TRBV3-1 (or the pseudogene TRBV3-2) with TRBJ2-2; no reliable D call. In germline, CDR1 is LGHDT, CDR2 YNNKEL (reference sequence). Deletions cut 4 bases from V and 2 bases from J, with 8 bases between. The length of the CDR3 is 14 residues. The CDR3 protein is CASSPKLNTGELFF. In DNA form, the CDR3 reads TGTGCCAGCAGCCCGAAACTTAACACCGGGGAGCTGTTTTTT.

The J gene is TRBJ1-2, the V gene TRBV6-5, with TRBD1 matching over 7 bases. Trimming cost V 4 bases and J 0 bases; bases outside gene matches: 8. The CDR3 spans 16 residues. Germline V gene data show CDR1 as MNHEY and CDR2 as SVGAGI. The DNA for the CDR3 is TGTGCCAGCAGTTTCACAGGGGTCCAAGCTAACTATGGCTACACCTTC. This sequence encodes CASSFTGVQANYGYTF.

This clone was seen a single time. J is TRBJ2-7 and V is TRBV6-1; possibly TRBD1 for D (6 bases). This CDR3 region has 11 residues. The V gene lost 3 bases and the J gene lost 6 bases, with 6 bases spanning the gap. Germline lookup yields CDR1 MNHNS and CDR2 SASEGT. CDR3 nucleotides: TGTGCCAGCAGTGACAGGGGCGAGCAGTACTTC. Translation gives CASSDRGEQYF.

This sequence joins TRBV7-9 and TRBJ2-7, with TRBD2 identical over 7 bases. This CDR3 has 14 residues. J lost 3 bases, V lost 5 bases, and 7 bases had no gene match. CDR1 and CDR2 (germline): SEHNR, FQNEAQ (reference sequence). CDR3 nucleotides: TGTGCCAGCAGCCTTAGCGGGCATCACTACGAGCAGTACTTC. The encoded protein is CASSLSGHHYEQYF.

This clone was seen a few times. V gene TRBV5-4 combines with J gene TRBJ1-1; 8 bases fit TRBD1. V dropped 4 bases and J dropped 3; count of bases not matched to a gene: 5. CDR1 is SGHNT and CDR2 is YYREEE in the germline V gene (reference sequence). There are 14 residues in the CDR3. In DNA form, the CDR3 reads TGTGCCAGCAGCGTCCAGGGGGCGGACACTGAAGCTTTCTTT. Translation gives CASSVQGADTEAFF.

The chain couples TRBV10-1 to TRBJ2-2; D may be TRBD2 (6 bases). This CDR3 has 14 residues. Trimming stripped 6 bases from V and 3 bases from J, with 11 bases between. The germline V gene encodes CDR1 WNHNN and CDR2 SYGVQD (reference sequence). CDR3: CASRRRGDTGELFF. CDR3 sequence (DNA): TGCGCCAGCAGGAGGCGGGGCGACACCGGGGAGCTGTTTTTT.